The entry below describes one T cell receptor (beta chain). The antigen remains undetermined. This specimen belongs to a study of PD-1 blockade in classical Hodgkin lymphoma. Assay: immunoSEQ multiplex PCR; the TCRdb copy retains only in-frame clones and omits some. The data contain about 110,000 clones, 80% to 90% of them singletons. Germline assignment: CDR1 MNHEY and CDR2 SVGAGI. Trimming removed 3 bases from V and 4 bases from J, with 15 bases in between. This CDR3 is 15 amino acids long. Brentuximab vedotin exposure varied, and every patient relapsed after autologous stem cell transplantation. Findings and limits, study-wide: Diversity similar to that of newly diagnosed patients was seen at baseline in complete responders.

The source material was peripheral blood mononuclear cells (PBMCs), sampled before the second cycle of nivolumab. The sequence derives from a human donor with classical Hodgkin lymphoma. The chain has TRBV6-5 and TRBJ1-1; D unclear. CDR3 amino acids: CASSYGFSSATEAFF. The CDR3 DNA reads as TGTGCCAGCAGTTATGGGTTTTCATCGGCCACTGAAGCTTTCTTT.